The rows below give T cell receptor beta chains drawn from one sample of a study of cytomegalovirus exposure and HLA in healthy donors. TCRdb's table, derived via immunoSEQ multiplex PCR, lists solely in-frame clones and lacks some. The table has some 130,000 clones, 8.5% to 10% seen once; the top ten hold 1.5% to 2%. The sequencing input was PBMCs. The receptor source for this set is a man in his fifties or sixties in good health and CMV-seronegative. CDR3s include the opening cysteine and the closing phenylalanine or tryptophan.

J | V | CDR3
TRBJ2-5 | TRBV5-1 | CASSSDDRGSQTQYF
TRBJ2-3 | TRBV7-2 | CASSRSGTGGRADTQYF
TRBJ1-5 | TRBV6-4 | CASSVFSGTDYSNQPQHF
TRBJ2-7 | TRBV29-1 | CSVEKIGTSGTRSSYEQYF
TRBJ2-2 | TRBV5-4 | CASSLGAGETGELFF
TRBJ2-1 | TRBV30 | CAWTNTGNNEQFF
TRBJ2-2 | TRBV5-1 | CASGLAGDTGELFF
TRBJ2-5 | TRBV7-8 | CASSPGTGDVETQYF
TRBJ1-4 | TRBV28 | CASSFPGALNEKLFF
TRBJ1-3 | TRBV7-8 | CASSQWGQSGNTIYF
TRBJ1-4 | TRBV20-1 | CSAIREEKLFF
TRBJ2-2 | TRBV6-1 | CASSEGWTSGRASSAGELFF
TRBJ2-2 | TRBV25-1 | CASISGTPNTGELFF
TRBJ1-1 | TRBV7-8 | CASSRGGARGTEAFF
TRBJ2-7 | TRBV18 | CASSPPTGQTYEQYF
TRBJ2-3 | TRBV5-1 | CASSLTSGGAADTQYF
TRBJ2-7 | TRBV7-2 | CASSYRSGEPVREQYF
TRBJ1-4 | TRBV14 | CASSRRTGAGNEKLFF
TRBJ2-3 | TRBV6-4 | CASRKTSGSGDTQYF
TRBJ1-2 | TRBV4-2 | CASSQDGTGDGYTF
TRBJ1-1 | TRBV19 | CASKEGSNTEAFF
TRBJ1-1 | TRBV6-1 | CASSWGGAETEAFF
TRBJ2-7 | TRBV5-1 | CASSLDRGLLEQYF
TRBJ2-6 | TRBV30 | CAWSVPLSSGANVLTF
TRBJ1-2 | TRBV25-1 | CASTGTGKGYTF
TRBJ2-3 | TRBV6-5 | CASRPGQATDTQYF
TRBJ1-3 | TRBV18 | CASSPNFYSISGNTIYF
TRBJ2-3 | TRBV7-8 | CASSLEPSGGAGKTDTQYF
TRBJ2-1 | TRBV6-4 | CASSDGTSGRSYNEQFF
TRBJ1-5 | TRBV4-1 | CASSLQGRNQPQHF
TRBJ1-1 | TRBV6-5 | CASSDRRNTEAFF
TRBJ2-4 | TRBV14 | CASSQDWGQAWGEAKNIQYF
TRBJ1-2 | TRBV7-8 | CASSRNRGPTYGYTF
TRBJ2-7 | TRBV9 | CASSVGADSYEQYF
TRBJ1-2 | TRBV19 | CASAEQGTDYGYTF
TRBJ1-1 | TRBV2 | CASSEQNTEAFF
TRBJ2-5 | TRBV23-1 | CASSPPLTGKETQYF
TRBJ2-5 | TRBV9 | CASSVGASGRGETQYF
TRBJ1-1 | TRBV28 | CARSPSGTAIAFF
TRBJ1-5 | TRBV9 | CASSSYSNQPQHF
TRBJ1-5 | TRBV28 | CASSLKFWDRRINQPQHF
TRBJ1-2 | TRBV19 | CASSFQGQGYGYTF
TRBJ2-1 | TRBV5-1 | CASLPGQGSYNEQFF
TRBJ1-1 | TRBV19 | CASSMSAGGTYTEAFF
TRBJ1-1 | TRBV6-5 | CASSYSWTATEAFF
TRBJ2-3 | TRBV7-3 | CASSLTQGIAGGPGDTQYF
TRBJ1-1 | TRBV2 | CAGRGGGTEAFF
TRBJ2-2 | TRBV5-1 | CASSLPGAVGELFF
TRBJ1-2 | TRBV7-3 | CASSLGPLLTGGGGYTF
TRBJ2-7 | TRBV7-7 | CASSLGTAYEQYF
TRBJ2-7 | TRBV5-4 | CASSFPPGQGSYEQYF